Listed below are T cell receptor beta chains from one sample, sequenced in a study of neoadjuvant anti-PD-1 for oral cavity cancer. The table came from immunoSEQ multiplex PCR; TCRdb's copy has only in-frame clones and leaves some out. Found here are about 14,000 clones, approximately 70% of them singletons; the top ten hold 3% to 3.5%. The sequences come from PBMCs, collected after nivolumab (anti-PD-1) treatment. The receptors stem from a person between 40 and 79 years old with oral cavity squamous cell carcinoma. The CDR3 runs from the conserved cysteine through the conserved F or W. Each record gives: V gene, J gene, CDR3 protein.

TRBV2	TRBJ2-7	CASFGPRQGFYEQYF
TRBV19	TRBJ1-2	CAIRDREDGYTF
TRBV6-5	TRBJ2-6	CASSADSGANVLTF
TRBV6-1	TRBJ2-6	CASSVPGTGANVLTF
TRBV15	TRBJ1-1	CATSKDRGNTEAFF
TRBV20-1	TRBJ1-1	CSARGNTEAFF
TRBV6-6	TRBJ2-1	CASSSQGGRVGNEQFF
TRBV27	TRBJ1-5	CASSLRAESNQPQHF
TRBV7-9	TRBJ2-3	CASSSTGSQVYTQYF
TRBV7-9	TRBJ2-1	CASTRGLAGEKSYNEQFF
TRBV2	TRBJ2-5	CASSEGAGGGETQYF
TRBV29-1	TRBJ2-7	CSGVDSISYEQYF
TRBV6-6	TRBJ2-1	CASSYSSTYNEQFF
TRBV6-6	TRBJ2-3	CASSSGADTQYF
TRBV11-2	TRBJ1-5	CASSLQGANQPQHF
TRBV10-3	TRBJ2-1	CAISTSGSYNEQFF
TRBV28	TRBJ2-3	CASSLGTSGTDTQYF
TRBV19	TRBJ1-5	CASSIVGTGARTQHF
TRBV13	TRBJ1-1	CASSFDRAAFF
TRBV19	TRBJ2-1	CASSIIAGVSSYNEQFF
TRBV6-5	TRBJ1-3	CASGERGNTIYF
TRBV7-9	TRBJ2-3	CASSLVEPGTDTQYF
TRBV25-1	TRBJ1-1	CASTKGTEAFF
TRBV5-6	TRBJ2-1	CASSLVFWTGNNEQFF
TRBV6-1	TRBJ1-5	CATTGGGQPQHF
TRBV6-5	TRBJ1-2	CASSYGQGALGYTF
TRBV13	TRBJ1-1	CASSFGQPRDTEAFF
TRBV6-5	TRBJ1-2	CASSYSGSYTIYGYTF
TRBV7-9	TRBJ2-2	CASSFSGVANTGELFF
TRBV2	TRBJ2-2	CASRWNTGELFF
TRBV6-6	TRBJ1-1	CASSPSGTGNTEAFF